This T cell receptor beta chain stems from a study of blood T cell repertoires in COVID-19. Produced via immunoSEQ multiplex PCR; TCRdb's table is partial and in-frame only. The data show over 200,000 clones, with over 70% seen just once and 27% held by the top ten. This CDR3 comprises 12 residues. The germline V gene encodes CDR1 MNHEY and CDR2 SVGAGI. V shed 6 bases and J shed 4 bases, with 9 bases lying between them. The sample taken for sequencing was peripheral blood. This receptor was obtained from a man aged 35-49 years with acute or convalescent COVID-19. The chain uses TRBV6-5 and TRBJ1-1; D might be TRBD1 (5 bases). The DNA of the CDR3 is TGTGCCAGCAGGCCGGGGGGCACTGAAGCTTTCTTT. Its protein product is CASRPGGTEAFF.